The clone carrying this T cell receptor (beta chain) has a handful of counts. Its antigen is undetermined. This entry belongs to a study of response to subunit inactivated influenza vaccine. General observations from the study: Few additional T cells are recruited per seasonal influenza vaccination, authors suggested.

MiXCR was run by TCRdb on the RT-PCR reads, yielding one entry per CDR3 protein. The sample has roughly 460,000 distinct CDR3 sequences; over 9.5% are singletons. CDR1 LGHNA and CDR2 YNFKEQ come from the germline V gene. CDR3 length: 15 amino acids. The J segment lost 4 bases and the V segment lost 1 base, leaving 1 base of the junction unmatched. The TCR comes from a man aged 50 or older who received an inactivated influenza vaccine. The sequencing here drew on PBMCs from blood, taken 40 to 50 days after vaccination. The chain has TRBV4-2 and TRBJ1-1; 12 bases line up with TRBD1. CDR3 residues: CASSQGDRGPTEAFF. CDR3 nucleotides: TGTGCCAGCAGCCAAGGGGACAGGGGGCCCACTGAAGCTTTCTTT.